A selection of T cell receptor beta chains follows, all from one sample in a study of T cell responses to AZD1222 COVID-19 vaccine. The protocol was immunoSEQ multiplex PCR, while the TCRdb copy is restricted to in-frame clones and leaves out a portion. The sample consists of some 60,000 clones, 84% of them appearing once. The sample in question was peripheral blood, obtained on day 0 of AZD1222 vaccination. These receptors came from an adult in good health. The CDR3 runs from the conserved cysteine through the conserved F or W. Fields, in order: D gene, J gene, clone size, V gene, CDR3 protein, CDR3 DNA. A D gene is named only where the DNA matches it firmly. A clone size is listed for some rows: how often the clone was seen (once, few, many), or a class if it is expanded.

.,TRBJ2-2,.,TRBV2,CASKQNTGELFF,TGTGCCAGCAAACAGAACACCGGGGAGCTGTTTTTT
TRBD2,TRBJ2-1,.,TRBV11-2,CASSLGGLAGRNNEQFF,TGTGCCAGCAGCTTGGGGGGACTAGCGGGAAGGAACAATGAGCAGTTCTTC
TRBD1,TRBJ1-5,.,TRBV9,CASSGTGDQPQHF,TGTGCCAGCAGCGGGACAGGAGACCAGCCCCAGCATTTT
.,TRBJ2-1,.,TRBV7-3,CASSLSGSSYNEQFF,TGTGCCAGCAGTCTTAGCGGTAGCTCCTACAATGAGCAGTTCTTC
.,TRBJ1-2,.,TRBV7-9,CASSPEKDAGYTF,TGTGCCAGCAGCCCCGAGAAGGATGCAGGCTACACCTTC
.,TRBJ1-4,.,TRBV5-4,CASSLRLATNEKLFF,TGTGCCAGCAGCCTCCGCCTCGCGACTAATGAAAAACTGTTTTTT
.,TRBJ1-2,.,TRBV19,CASSISGNYGYTF,TGTGCCAGTAGTATTTCTGGGAACTATGGCTACACCTTC
.,TRBJ2-5,.,TRBV28,CASSFGAPVETQYF,TGTGCCAGCAGTTTTGGAGCACCGGTCGAGACCCAGTACTTC
TRBD1,TRBJ1-2,few,TRBV4-2,CASSQHQDRGSYGYTF,TGTGCCAGCAGCCAACACCAGGACAGGGGGAGCTATGGCTACACCTTC
TRBD1,TRBJ1-2,.,TRBV20-1,CSASQGGENYGYTF,TGCAGTGCTAGTCAGGGGGGAGAGAACTATGGCTACACCTTC
.,TRBJ1-2,.,TRBV7-9,CASSPRRDPNYGYTF,TGTGCCAGCAGCCCTCGTCGGGACCCTAACTATGGCTACACCTTC
.,TRBJ2-1,.,TRBV4-1,CASSPWIYNEQFF,TGCGCCAGCAGCCCCTGGATCTACAATGAGCAGTTCTTC
TRBD1,TRBJ2-2,few,TRBV7-3,CASSLMRATGLVTGELFF,TGTGCCAGCAGCTTAATGAGGGCGACAGGGCTGGTAACCGGGGAGCTGTTTTTT
.,TRBJ2-2,.,TRBV7-9,CASSFLDRGELFF,TGTGCCAGCAGCTTTCTTGACCGTGGGGAGCTGTTTTTT
.,TRBJ1-5,.,TRBV19,CASTGVWGQPQHF,TGTGCCAGTACAGGGGTTTGGGGTCAGCCCCAGCATTTT
TRBD2,TRBJ2-7,.,TRBV7-8,CASSLAGVVHEQYF,TGTGCCAGCAGCCTAGCGGGAGTAGTCCACGAGCAGTACTTC
.,TRBJ1-2,.,TRBV7-9,CASSSGFGGYTF,TGTGCCAGCAGCTCAGGGTTCGGTGGCTACACCTTC
.,TRBJ1-3,.,TRBV18,CASSPPSGTGNTIYF,TGTGCCAGCTCACCACCTTCAGGGACTGGAAACACCATATATTTT
.,TRBJ2-1,.,TRBV19,CASSGMDTSEQFF,TGTGCCAGTAGTGGAATGGACACGAGTGAGCAGTTCTTC
.,TRBJ1-5,.,TRBV30,CAWARQYNQPQHF,TGTGCCTGGGCGAGACAGTACAATCAGCCCCAGCATTTT
.,TRBJ2-7,.,TRBV10-3,CAISANYEQYF,TGTGCCATCAGTGCAAACTACGAGCAGTACTTC
.,TRBJ2-5,few,TRBV5-1,CASSLALGPEKTQYF,TGCGCCAGCAGCTTGGCCCTTGGACCTGAGAAGACCCAGTACTTC
.,TRBJ1-1,.,TRBV28,CASSPRATSNTEAFF,TGTGCCAGCAGTCCTCGGGCCACGTCGAACACTGAAGCTTTCTTT
.,TRBJ1-1,.,TRBV7-2,CASSSGRHTEAFF,TGTGCCAGCAGCTCCGGGCGACACACTGAAGCTTTCTTT
.,TRBJ1-1,.,TRBV5-1,CASSLVPGTTNTEAFF,TGCGCCAGCAGCTTGGTTCCCGGGACAACGAACACTGAAGCTTTCTTT
.,TRBJ2-5,.,TRBV18,CASSHEGRETQYF,TGTGCCAGCTCACACGAGGGACGGGAGACCCAGTACTTC
.,TRBJ2-3,.,TRBV28,CASRPGGRVDTQYF,TGTGCCAGCAGGCCTGGGGGGCGGGTAGATACGCAGTATTTT
.,TRBJ2-3,.,TRBV12-5,CASGLNEDTQYF,TGTGCTAGTGGTTTAAACGAAGATACGCAGTATTTT
TRBD1,TRBJ1-3,.,TRBV6-5,CASSYRPGGTGNTIYF,TGTGCCAGCAGTTACCGACCAGGGGGGACTGGAAACACCATATATTTT
TRBD1,TRBJ1-5,.,TRBV6-5,CASGATGARQPQHF,TGTGCCTCCGGTGCGACAGGGGCCCGTCAGCCCCAGCATTTT
.,TRBJ1-2,once,TRBV14,CASSQGVTDYGYTF,TGTGCCAGCAGCCAAGGGGTCACAGATTATGGCTACACCTTC
TRBD2,TRBJ2-1,.,TRBV11-2,CASSLARLAGDNNEQFF,TGTGCCAGCAGCTTAGCCCGACTAGCGGGAGATAACAATGAGCAGTTCTTC
.,TRBJ2-7,.,TRBV7-2,CASSASYEQYF,TGTGCCAGCAGCGCCTCCTACGAGCAGTACTTC
.,TRBJ2-1,.,TRBV7-2,CASSSLIYNEQFF,TGTGCCAGCAGCTCCCTCATATACAATGAGCAGTTCTTC
.,TRBJ1-2,.,TRBV5-4,CASSTDGPYGYTF,TGTGCCAGCAGCACTGACGGACCCTATGGCTACACCTTC